This TCR beta chain was sequenced for a study of cytomegalovirus exposure and HLA in healthy donors. From germline, CDR1 is SGHTS and CDR2 YDEGEE. After removal of 0 bases from V and 6 bases from J, the junction contained 10 bases not matched to a gene. The CDR3 contains 16 residues. Profiled with immunoSEQ multiplex PCR; TCRdb holds only in-frame clones, not every one. The table records about 130,000 clones, roughly 87% of them present only once. Remarks on this clone: The antigen remains unidentified.

Whole-study findings and limits: A subsequent analysis found that TCR clusters from the first cohort also tended to co-occur in the 120 or so validation repertoires, with 90% to 95% of cluster scores above 0. As was reported, the classifier diagnosed cytomegalovirus status with high specificity and sensitivity.

The receptor comes from a woman younger than 30 in good health and CMV-seronegative. Sequenced sample: PBMCs. The V gene is TRBV5-8, the J gene TRBJ2-3, with 7 bases aligning to TRBD2. The CDR3 region has the DNA TGTGCCAGCAGCTTGGTTTTGACTAGCCTTGTGGATACGCAGTATTTT. Protein sequence: CASSLVLTSLVDTQYF.